This TCR beta chain was found in a study of shared clonotypes between healthy human individuals (dated by TCRdb to 2018 to 2021). With regard to the full study: The cohort comprised two women and three men aged 18 to 49 years. For each donor, three plates each were used for CD4 naive and CD4 memory, two plates were used for CD8 naive, and one plate was used for CD8 memory. To estimate repertoire size and how much clonotype sharing occurs between individuals, the study deeply sequenced the blood TCR repertoires of five healthy adults. Different laboratories and diverse techniques were used to prepare libraries and sequence TCR repertoires, to increase sequencing depth and limit assay-specific biases. Leukapheresis yielded between about 0.85 and 10 billion PBMCs per donor.

CD8 naive samples were obtained by positive selection for CCR7 among CD45RO-negative cells, yielding a CD45RA+CCR7+ population from which TemRA cells were excluded. Donors were healthy HIV-negative adults with no recently reported acute infections or vaccinations. All donors were Caucasian adults living in Nashville, Tennessee, USA. After blood collection by leukapheresis, PBMCs were isolated using Ficoll-Histopaque density gradient centrifugation and then cryopreserved in the vapor phase of liquid nitrogen. Analytical flow cytometry was used to check the purity and quantity of each magnetically sorted T cell population. Each sorted fraction had its genomic DNA isolated and then quantified by UV absorbance on a Nanodrop 2000c. The V end loses 0 bases and the J end loses 6 bases, and a stretch of 13 bases separates them. CDR1 and CDR2 were assigned from the germline V gene as SGDLS and YYNGEE. Including cysteine and phenylalanine, the CDR3 has 14 amino acids. The CDR3 DNA has 42 bases and is translated from base 1.

The full study reports these points: Estimated clonotype richness was generally larger for naive than for memory subsets. Sampling was restricted to blood, and TCR repertoires in tissues likely differ from the TCR repertoires found in blood. Pairwise subsampling indicated that sequencing depth was expected to affect the degree of clonotype sharing among donors. Across four donors, approximately 4.9% of naive CD4, approximately 3.6% of naive CD8, about 2.3% of memory CD4, and roughly 0.41% of memory CD8 clonotypes were shared. Clonotypes shared by all four sorted-subset donors showed higher generation probabilities than non-shared clonotypes. Because the study included a small number of donors, the genetic and exposure-history diversity represented was limited. Even with the large sequencing depth, rarefaction of the sorted-subset datasets indicated that sequencing was incomplete.

TCR CDR3 regions were amplified from genomic DNA by multiplex PCR using the deep immunoSEQ assay. Genomic DNA extracted from each cell subset was distributed evenly over all wells of several immunoSEQ 96-well plates, and each plate served as one replicate. Each replicate PCR for sorted subsets received approximately 220 ng genomic DNA, equal to around 32,000 T cell genomes. The purified libraries were quantified using a Qubit 3.0 fluorometer, sized with a Bioanalyzer 2100, and then quantified again using the KAPA Library Quantification kit. Every immunoSEQ 96-well plate was sequenced on a separate single-read 150-cycle Illumina NextSeq 550 flow cell. Concerning the study's data processing: Because the immunoSEQ output held only junctional sequences and lacked quality scores, the filtering could not match the filtering applied to full-length reads. Sequences were annotated with PyIR, a Python wrapper for IgBLAST v1.9, using IMGT germline references to assign V/J genes and CDR3. Any read was removed if the V/J assignment was weak (E-value above 1e-6), the CDR3 was missing, or the read contained stop codons, out-of-frame junctions, or ambiguous translated residues. V3J clonotypes were defined as sequences sharing an identical inferred V gene, J gene, and CDR3 amino acid sequence. Percentage overlap between repertoires was computed as shared unique clonotypes divided by the size of the smaller repertoire. Three approaches were used to assess repertoire richness: RTK rarefaction, the Chao1 estimator, and Recon v2.1 estimates of unobserved clonotypes. Generation probabilities were computed with OLGA for all TCRbeta clonotypes obtained by the gDNA method from several donors. TCRdb took over this immuneACCESS table, retaining in-frame rearrangements with V and J assigned. Such tables are incomplete; in checked studies, under half of the missing clones stem from an unresolved V gene, and the remainder is unexplained. Clonal size and the V and J genes are those of that table, whereas D and trimming came from the DNA. Across this sample there are some 2 million clones, with less than 95% seen only once. The top ten clonotypes cover roughly 1.2% of the sample.

This clone was counted a single time. This receptor's antigen is unknown. Base-call qualities are not available, and no considerably larger clone is one nucleotide away. Rearrangement joined TRBV9 to TRBJ2-7; TRBD2 is a weak D gene call, 6 bases matching. The sequenced sample was naive CD8+ T cells sorted from blood. The intended sense of this specimen's cell subset or site label: CD45RA+CCR7+. The sequence came from a young man in good health. The base sequence is TGTGCCAGCAGCGTAGCGGCTAGCGATCCCGAGCAGTACTTC. This gives the protein CASSVAASDPEQYF.